The entry that follows covers one T cell receptor beta chain sequence. After removal of 7 bases from V and 8 bases from J, the junction contained 1 base not matched to a gene. This CDR3 is built from 11 residues. Germline V gives CDR1 DFQATT, CDR2 SNEGSKA (reference sequence). TCRdb reprocessed the 5' RACE reads with MiXCR, giving one entry per CDR3 protein. The sample has about 430,000 distinct CDR3 sequences; about 20% are singletons. This sample was included in a study of T-cell memory formation after mild COVID-19. The sample was PBMCs or a T cell subset sorted from them (not recorded which). The receptor comes from a man aged 18 to 35 who had mild COVID-19 (a few samples of this study predate the infection). Cell type and time point are not known. The chain is built from TRBV20-1 and TRBJ2-1; the match to TRBD1 covers 11 bases. The CDR3 sequence is CSVDRGHEQFF. CDR3 coding DNA: TGCAGTGTGGACAGGGGGCATGAGCAGTTCTTC.